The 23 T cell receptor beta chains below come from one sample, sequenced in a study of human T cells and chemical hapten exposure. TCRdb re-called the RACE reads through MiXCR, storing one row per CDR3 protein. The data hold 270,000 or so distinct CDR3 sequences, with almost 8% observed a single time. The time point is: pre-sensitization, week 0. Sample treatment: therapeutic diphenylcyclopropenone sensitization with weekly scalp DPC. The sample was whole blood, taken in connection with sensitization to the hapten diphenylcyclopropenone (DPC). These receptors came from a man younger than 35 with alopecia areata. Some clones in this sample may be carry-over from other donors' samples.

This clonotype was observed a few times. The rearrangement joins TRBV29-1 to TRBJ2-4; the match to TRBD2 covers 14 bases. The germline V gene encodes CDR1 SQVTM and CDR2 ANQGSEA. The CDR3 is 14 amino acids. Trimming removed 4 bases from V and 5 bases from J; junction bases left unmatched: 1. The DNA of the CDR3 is TGCAGCGTTGGGGGACTAGCGGGAGAAAACATTCAGTACTTC. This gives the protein CSVGGLAGENIQYF.

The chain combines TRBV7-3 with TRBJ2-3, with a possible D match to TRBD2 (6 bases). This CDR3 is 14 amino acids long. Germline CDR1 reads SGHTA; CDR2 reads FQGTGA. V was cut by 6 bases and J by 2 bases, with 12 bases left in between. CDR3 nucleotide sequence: TGTGCCAGCAGTTGGCGGGGACTCACAGATACGCAGTATTTT. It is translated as CASSWRGLTDTQYF.

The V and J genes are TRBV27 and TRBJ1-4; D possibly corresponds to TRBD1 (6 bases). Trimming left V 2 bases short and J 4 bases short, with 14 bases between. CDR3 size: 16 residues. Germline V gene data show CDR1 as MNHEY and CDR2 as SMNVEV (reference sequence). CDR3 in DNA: TGTGCCAGCAGTTTACTACCTACAGGGATTAATGAAAAACTGTTTTTT. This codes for CASSLLPTGINEKLFF. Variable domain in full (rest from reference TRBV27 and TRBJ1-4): EAQVTQNPRYLITVTGKKLTVTCSQNMNHEYMSWYRQDPGLGLRQIYYSMNVEVTDKGDVPEGYKVSRKEKRNFPLILESPSPNQTSLYFCASSLLPTGINEKLFFGSGTQLSVL.

CDR3 residues: CASNGDVNQPQHF. The CDR3 DNA is TGTGCCAGCAACGGGGACGTCAATCAGCCCCAGCATTTT. The chain links TRBV6-2 or TRBV6-3 to TRBJ1-5; the D gene is possibly TRBD1 (5 bases). Germline V CDR1 and CDR2: MNHEY, SVGEGT. The V gene lost 7 bases and the J gene lost 3 bases, with 10 bases spanning the gap. This CDR3 is 13 amino acids long.

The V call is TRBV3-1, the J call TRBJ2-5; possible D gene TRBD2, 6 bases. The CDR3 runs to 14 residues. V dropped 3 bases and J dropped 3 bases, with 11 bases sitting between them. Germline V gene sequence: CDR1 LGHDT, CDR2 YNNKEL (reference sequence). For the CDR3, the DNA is TGTGCCAGCAGCCATTCCGGCGGGGAAGAGACCCAGTACTTC. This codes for CASSHSGGEETQYF.

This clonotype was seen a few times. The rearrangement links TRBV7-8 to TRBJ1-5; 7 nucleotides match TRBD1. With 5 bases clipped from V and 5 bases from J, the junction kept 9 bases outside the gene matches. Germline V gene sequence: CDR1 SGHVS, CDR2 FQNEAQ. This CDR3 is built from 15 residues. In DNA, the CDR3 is TGTGCCAGCAGCACCCGGACAGGCGACTATCAGCCCCAGCATTTT. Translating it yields CASSTRTGDYQPQHF.

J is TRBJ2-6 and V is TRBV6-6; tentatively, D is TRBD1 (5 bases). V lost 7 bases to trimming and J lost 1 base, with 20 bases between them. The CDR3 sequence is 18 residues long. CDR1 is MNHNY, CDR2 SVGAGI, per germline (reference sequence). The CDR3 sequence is CASTKRIIGDSGANVLTF. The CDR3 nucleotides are TGTGCCAGCACCAAGAGAATAATAGGGGATTCTGGGGCCAACGTCCTGACTTTC.

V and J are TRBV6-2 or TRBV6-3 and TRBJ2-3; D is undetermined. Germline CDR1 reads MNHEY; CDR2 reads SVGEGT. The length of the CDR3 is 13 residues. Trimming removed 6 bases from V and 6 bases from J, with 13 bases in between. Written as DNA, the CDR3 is TGTGCCAGCAGCTCCGCCGGGTGGGATACGCAGTATTTT. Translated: CASSSAGWDTQYF.

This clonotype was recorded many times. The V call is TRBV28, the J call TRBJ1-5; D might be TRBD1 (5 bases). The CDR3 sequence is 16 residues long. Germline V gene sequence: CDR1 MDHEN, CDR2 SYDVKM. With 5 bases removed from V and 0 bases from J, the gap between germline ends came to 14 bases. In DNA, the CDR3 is TGTGCCAGCAGTCCATCGGGACGTGATAGCAATCAGCCCCAGCATTTT. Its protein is CASSPSGRDSNQPQHF.

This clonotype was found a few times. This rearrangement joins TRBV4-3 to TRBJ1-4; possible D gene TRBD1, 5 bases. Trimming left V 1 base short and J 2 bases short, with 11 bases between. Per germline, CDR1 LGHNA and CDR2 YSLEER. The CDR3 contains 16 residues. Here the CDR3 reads CASSQGGRATNEKLFF. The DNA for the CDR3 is TGCGCCAGCAGCCAAGGGGGCAGGGCGACTAATGAAAAACTGTTTTTT.

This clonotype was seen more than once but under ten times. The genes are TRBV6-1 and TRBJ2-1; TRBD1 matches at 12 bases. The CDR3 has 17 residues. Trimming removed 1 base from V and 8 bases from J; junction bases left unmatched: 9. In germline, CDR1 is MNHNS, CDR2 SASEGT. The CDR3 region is CASSEDLSGTGGDEQFF. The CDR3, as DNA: TGTGCCAGCAGTGAAGATCTTAGTGGGACAGGGGGCGATGAGCAGTTCTTC.

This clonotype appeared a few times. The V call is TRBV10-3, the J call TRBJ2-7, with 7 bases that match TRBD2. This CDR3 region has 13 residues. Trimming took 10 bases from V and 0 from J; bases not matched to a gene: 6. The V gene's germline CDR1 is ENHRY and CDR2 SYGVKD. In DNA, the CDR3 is TGTGCCACACGGGGGGTCAGCTCCTACGAGCAGTACGTC. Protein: CATRGVSSYEQYV.

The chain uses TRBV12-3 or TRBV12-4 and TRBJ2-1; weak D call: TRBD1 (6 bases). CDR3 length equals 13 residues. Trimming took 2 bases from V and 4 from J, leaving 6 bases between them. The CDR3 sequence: CASSLQGYNEQFF. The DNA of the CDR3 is TGTGCCAGCAGTTTACAGGGGTACAATGAGCAGTTCTTC.

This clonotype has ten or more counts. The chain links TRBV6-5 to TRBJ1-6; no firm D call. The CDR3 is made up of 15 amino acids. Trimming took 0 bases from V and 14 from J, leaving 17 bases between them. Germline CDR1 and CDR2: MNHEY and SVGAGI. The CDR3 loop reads CASSYSGGFNWALHF. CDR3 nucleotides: TGTGCCAGCAGTTACTCGGGAGGGTTTAATTGGGCCCTCCACTTT.

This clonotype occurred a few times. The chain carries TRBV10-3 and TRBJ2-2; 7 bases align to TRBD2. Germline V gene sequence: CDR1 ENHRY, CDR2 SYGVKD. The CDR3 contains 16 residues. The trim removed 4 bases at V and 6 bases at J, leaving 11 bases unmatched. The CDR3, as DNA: TGTGCCATCAGTGGTTCCGGGCCCAGCGGGGCCGGGGAGCTGTTTTTT. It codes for CAISGSGPSGAGELFF.

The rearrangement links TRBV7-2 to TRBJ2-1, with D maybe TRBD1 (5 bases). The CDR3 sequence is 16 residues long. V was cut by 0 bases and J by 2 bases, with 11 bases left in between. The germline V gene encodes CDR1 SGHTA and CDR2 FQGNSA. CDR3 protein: CASSLAGLSPYNEQFF. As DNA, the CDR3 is TGTGCCAGCAGCTTAGCGGGGCTTAGCCCCTACAATGAGCAGTTCTTC.

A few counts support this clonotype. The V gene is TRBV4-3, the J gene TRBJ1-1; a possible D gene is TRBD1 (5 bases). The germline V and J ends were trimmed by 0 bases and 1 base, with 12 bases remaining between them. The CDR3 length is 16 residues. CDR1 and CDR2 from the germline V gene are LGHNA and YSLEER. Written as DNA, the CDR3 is TGCGCCAGCAGCCAAGATCTCAAGGGACCGAACACTGAAGCTTTCTTT. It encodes CASSQDLKGPNTEAFF.

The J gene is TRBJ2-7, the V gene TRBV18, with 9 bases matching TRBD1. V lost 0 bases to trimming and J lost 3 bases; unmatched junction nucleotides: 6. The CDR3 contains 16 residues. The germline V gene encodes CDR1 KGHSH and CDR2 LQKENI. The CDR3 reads CASSPPPDRGSYEQYV. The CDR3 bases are TGTGCCAGCTCACCACCTCCGGACAGGGGTAGCTACGAGCAGTACGTC.

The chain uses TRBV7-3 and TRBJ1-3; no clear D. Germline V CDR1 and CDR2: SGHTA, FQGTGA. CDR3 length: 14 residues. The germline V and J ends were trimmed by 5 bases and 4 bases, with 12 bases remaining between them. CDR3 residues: CASSPHGPGNTIYF. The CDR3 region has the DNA TGTGCCAGCAGCCCCCACGGTCCCGGAAACACCATATATTTT.

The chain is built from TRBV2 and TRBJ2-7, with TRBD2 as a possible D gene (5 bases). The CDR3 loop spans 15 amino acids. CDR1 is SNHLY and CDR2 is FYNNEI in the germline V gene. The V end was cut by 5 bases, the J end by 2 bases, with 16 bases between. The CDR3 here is CASSTIPGYPYEQYF. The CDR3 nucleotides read TGTGCCAGCAGTACCATCCCGGGGTACCCCTACGAGCAGTACTTC. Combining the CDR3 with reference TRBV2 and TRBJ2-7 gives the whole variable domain EPEVTQTPSHQVTQMGQEVILRCVPISNHLYFYWYRQILGQKVEFLVSFYNNEISEKSEIFDDQFSVERPDGSNFTLKIRSTKLEDSAMYFCASSTIPGYPYEQYFGPGTRLTVT.

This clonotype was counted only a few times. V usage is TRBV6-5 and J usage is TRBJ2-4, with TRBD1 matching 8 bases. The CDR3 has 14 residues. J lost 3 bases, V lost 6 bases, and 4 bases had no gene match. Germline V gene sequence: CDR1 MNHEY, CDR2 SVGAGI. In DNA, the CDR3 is TGTGCCAGCAGCCCTGGGACAGGCAAAAACATTCAGTACTTC. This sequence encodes CASSPGTGKNIQYF.

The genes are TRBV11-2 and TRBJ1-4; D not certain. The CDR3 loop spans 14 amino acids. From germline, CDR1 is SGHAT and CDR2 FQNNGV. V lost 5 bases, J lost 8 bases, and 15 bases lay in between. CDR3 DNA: TGTGCCAGCAGCCATATGGGCCCGTACGAAAAACTGTTTTTT. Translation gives CASSHMGPYEKLFF.

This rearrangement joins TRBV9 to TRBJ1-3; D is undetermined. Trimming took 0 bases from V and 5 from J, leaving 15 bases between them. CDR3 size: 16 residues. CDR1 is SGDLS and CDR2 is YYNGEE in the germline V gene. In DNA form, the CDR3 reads TGTGCCAGCAGCGTAGAGTCAAGGCAGACGCGAAACACCATATATTTT. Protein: CASSVESRQTRNTIYF.